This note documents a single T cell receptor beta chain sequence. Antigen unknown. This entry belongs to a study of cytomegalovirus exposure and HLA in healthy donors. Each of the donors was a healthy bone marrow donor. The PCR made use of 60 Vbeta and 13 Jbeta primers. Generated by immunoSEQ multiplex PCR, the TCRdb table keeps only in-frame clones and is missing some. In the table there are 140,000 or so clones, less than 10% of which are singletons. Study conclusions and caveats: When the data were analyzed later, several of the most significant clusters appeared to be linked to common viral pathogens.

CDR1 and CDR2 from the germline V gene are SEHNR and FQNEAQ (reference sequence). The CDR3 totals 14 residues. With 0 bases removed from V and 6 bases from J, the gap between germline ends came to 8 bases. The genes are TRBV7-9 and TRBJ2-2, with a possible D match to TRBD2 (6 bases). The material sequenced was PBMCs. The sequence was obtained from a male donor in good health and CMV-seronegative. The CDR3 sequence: CASSLALAAGELFF. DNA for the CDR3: TGTGCCAGCAGCTTAGCCTTAGCGGCCGGGGAGCTGTTTTTT.